A selection of T cell receptor beta chains follows, all from one sample in a study of vaccination effects on CD4 cells after COVID-19. TCRdb's copy holds only in-frame clones and misses some; the assay was immunoSEQ multiplex PCR. Among about 50,000 clones listed, about four fifths were seen once. The antigens these receptors bind are not known. Material: CD4+ T cells from PBMCs cultured without peptide, obtained after COVID-19 vaccination. Every receptor here comes from a human donor who had a prior SARS-CoV-2 infection. The CDR3 runs from the conserved cysteine through the conserved F or W. A D gene is named only where the DNA matches it firmly. The size entry is marked missing in some rows and otherwise reads once, few, many or a size class.

CDR3 protein,CDR3 DNA,D gene,V gene,J gene,clone size
CASSLVRGAQYEQYF,TGTGCCAGCAGCTTAGTGAGGGGGGCGCAGTACGAGCAGTACTTC,-,TRBV7-8,TRBJ2-7,-
CASQWDALNTEAFF,TGTGCCAGCCAGTGGGACGCTCTGAACACTGAAGCTTTCTTT,-,TRBV11-3,TRBJ1-1,few
CASRQGVERYGYTF,TGTGCCAGTAGACAGGGGGTGGAGCGCTATGGCTACACCTTC,TRBD1,TRBV19,TRBJ1-2,few
CASSPTGGNEKLFF,TGTGCCAGCAGCCCGACAGGGGGTAATGAAAAACTGTTTTTT,TRBD1,TRBV7-9,TRBJ1-4,-
CSVEEFEGYNEQFF,TGCAGCGTTGAAGAGTTCGAGGGGTACAATGAGCAGTTCTTC,-,TRBV29-1,TRBJ2-1,-
CAGTAARGSYEQYF,TGTGCCGGCACAGCAGCGAGGGGCTCCTACGAGCAGTACTTC,-,TRBV2,TRBJ2-7,-
CASSPGLAGGIRYGELFF,TGTGCCAGCAGCCCGGGACTAGCGGGGGGCATACGGTACGGGGAGCTGTTTTTT,TRBD2,TRBV5-5,TRBJ2-2,-
CASGSDRDGYTDTQYF,TGTGCTAGTGGCTCAGACCGGGACGGATACACAGATACGCAGTATTTT,-,TRBV12-5,TRBJ2-3,-
CASSRDLGQATNEQFF,TGTGCCAGCAGCAGAGATCTTGGACAGGCTACGAATGAGCAGTTCTTC,TRBD1,TRBV2,TRBJ2-1,few
CASSLGDRAGNIQYF,TGCGCCAGCAGCTTGGGGGACAGGGCGGGAAACATTCAGTACTTC,TRBD1,TRBV5-1,TRBJ2-4,-
CASRETGGWNTEAFF,TGTGCCAGCAGGGAAACAGGGGGCTGGAACACTGAAGCTTTCTTT,TRBD1,TRBV5-6,TRBJ1-1,-
CASSEYTGNNSPLHF,TGTGCCAGCAGTGAATATACAGGGAATAATTCACCCCTCCACTTT,-,TRBV25-1,TRBJ1-6,-
CASSETPGAGNTIYF,TGTGCCAGCAGTGAAACCCCAGGGGCCGGAAACACCATATATTTT,-,TRBV6-1,TRBJ1-3,few
CASSGRRQGNPYGYTF,TGTGCCAGCAGCGGAAGAAGACAGGGAAACCCCTATGGCTACACCTTC,TRBD1,TRBV3-1/TRBV3-2,TRBJ1-2,-
CASRVSGSGNNEQFF,TGTGCCAGCAGGGTAAGCGGGAGCGGGAACAATGAGCAGTTCTTC,TRBD2,TRBV6-5,TRBJ2-1,-
CASSPQLDSPLHF,TGTGCCAGCAGCCCCCAGCTGGATTCACCCCTCCACTTT,-,TRBV14,TRBJ1-6,few
CASRPNSGGGTIYF,TGTGCCAGCAGACCTAACAGCGGGGGGGGCACCATATATTTT,-,TRBV2,TRBJ1-3,-
CASSGHTTLQGEQYF,TGTGCCAGCAGTGGACACACAACGCTGCAAGGGGAGCAGTACTTC,-,TRBV28,TRBJ2-7,few
CASSEGENTEAFF,TGTGCCAGCAGCGAAGGTGAGAACACTGAAGCTTTCTTT,-,TRBV14,TRBJ1-1,-
CASSLTGVNTEAFF,TGTGCCAGCAGCTTAACAGGGGTGAACACTGAAGCTTTCTTT,TRBD1,TRBV7-9,TRBJ1-1,-
CARRQSRLAEFTDTQYF,TGTGCCAGAAGACAATCCCGACTAGCGGAGTTCACAGATACGCAGTATTTT,TRBD2,TRBV5-3,TRBJ2-3,few
CASGTLAGERYNEQFF,TGTGCTAGTGGTACACTAGCGGGAGAGAGATACAATGAGCAGTTCTTC,TRBD2,TRBV12-5,TRBJ2-1,few
CASSAHRVSEKLFF,TGTGCCAGCAGCGCCCACAGGGTCAGTGAAAAACTGTTTTTT,-,TRBV9,TRBJ1-4,-
CASSHIFGVGDTQYF,TGTGCCAGTAGTCATATCTTCGGGGTTGGAGATACGCAGTATTTT,-,TRBV19,TRBJ2-3,-
CSVEDKLSYEQYF,TGCAGCGTTGAAGATAAACTATCCTACGAGCAGTACTTC,-,TRBV29-1,TRBJ2-7,once
CASSQDLWGGQFF,TGTGCCAGCAGCCAAGATCTTTGGGGGGGGCAGTTCTTC,TRBD2,TRBV3-1/TRBV3-2,TRBJ2-1,-
CATSEANNEQFF,TGTGCCACCAGTGAAGCGAACAATGAGCAGTTCTTC,-,TRBV24-1,TRBJ2-1,-
CASSLDVRGGLETQYF,TGTGCCAGCAGCTTAGATGTGCGGGGGGGCTTAGAGACCCAGTACTTC,TRBD2,TRBV7-2,TRBJ2-5,-
CASSLSVFRAAPPIEQYF,TGTGCCAGCAGCTTAAGTGTTTTCAGGGCTGCCCCCCCTATCGAGCAGTACTTC,-,TRBV7-2,TRBJ2-7,-